The clone carrying this T cell receptor beta chain was recorded only once. Its target is unknown. This specimen comes from a study of Tregs in tolerant kidney transplant recipients. The overall study: Mixed chimerism was transient after nonmyeloablative marrow transplants from related graft donors.

CDR3 length: 14 amino acids. Germline loops: CDR1 SGDLS, CDR2 YYNGEE. V was shortened by 2 bases and J by 4 bases, with 12 bases between the two germline ends. The repertoire was sequenced with immunoSEQ multiplex PCR; TCRdb's copy has only in-frame clones and lacks some. The sample carries about 83,000 clones, roughly 98% recorded once. Study-wide findings and caveats: Nucleotide sequences could not be compared across some patients' samples due to primer changes.

The source of this sequence is a human donor who received a combined kidney and bone marrow transplant. The source was CD4+ T cells from blood, collected before the transplant. The J gene is TRBJ1-1, the V gene TRBV9, with D possibly TRBD1 on 5 matching bases. CDR3 nucleotides: TGTGCCAGCAGCGTGGGGGGTGGTGGCACTGAAGCTTTCTTT. Its protein is CASSVGGGGTEAFF.